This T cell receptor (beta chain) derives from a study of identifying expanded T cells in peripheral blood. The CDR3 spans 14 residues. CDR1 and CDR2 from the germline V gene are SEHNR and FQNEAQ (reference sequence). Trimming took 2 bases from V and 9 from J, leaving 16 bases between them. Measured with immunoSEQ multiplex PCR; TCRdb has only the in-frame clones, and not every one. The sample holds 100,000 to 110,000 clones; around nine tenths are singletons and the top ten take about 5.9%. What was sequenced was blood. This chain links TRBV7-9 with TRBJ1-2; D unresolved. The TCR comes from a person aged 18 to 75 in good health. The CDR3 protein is CASSLMRGLASYTF. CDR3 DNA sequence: TGTGCCAGCAGCTTAATGCGGGGATTAGCCAGCTACACCTTC. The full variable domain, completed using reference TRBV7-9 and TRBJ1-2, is DTGVSQNPRHKITKRGQNVTFRCDPISEHNRLYWYRQTLGQGPEFLTYFQNEAQLEKSRLLSDRFSAERPKGSFSTLEIQRTEQGDSAMYLCASSLMRGLASYTFGSGTRLTVV.